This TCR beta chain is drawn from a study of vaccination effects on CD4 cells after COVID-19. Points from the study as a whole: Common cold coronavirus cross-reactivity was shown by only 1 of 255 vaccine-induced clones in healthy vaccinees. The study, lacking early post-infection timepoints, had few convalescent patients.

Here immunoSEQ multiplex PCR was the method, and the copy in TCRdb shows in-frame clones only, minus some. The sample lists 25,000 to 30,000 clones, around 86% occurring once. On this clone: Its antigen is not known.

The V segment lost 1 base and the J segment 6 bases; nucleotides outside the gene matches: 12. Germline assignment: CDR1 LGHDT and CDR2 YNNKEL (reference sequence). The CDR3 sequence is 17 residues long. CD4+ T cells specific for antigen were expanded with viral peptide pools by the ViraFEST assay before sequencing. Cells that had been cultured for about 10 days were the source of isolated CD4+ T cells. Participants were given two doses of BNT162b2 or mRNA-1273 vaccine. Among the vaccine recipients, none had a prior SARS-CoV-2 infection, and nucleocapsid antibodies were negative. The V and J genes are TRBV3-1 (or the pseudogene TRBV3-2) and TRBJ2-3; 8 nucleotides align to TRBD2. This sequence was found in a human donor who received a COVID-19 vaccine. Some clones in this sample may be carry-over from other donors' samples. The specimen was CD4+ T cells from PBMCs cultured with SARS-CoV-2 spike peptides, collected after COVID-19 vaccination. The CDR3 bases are TGTGCCAGCAGCCAAGTACCTGCGGGGGGTGGTAGGGATACGCAGTATTTT. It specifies CASSQVPAGGGRDTQYF.